One T cell receptor (beta chain) is described in this entry. Its antigen is unidentified. The data are from a study of vaccination effects on CD4 cells after COVID-19. The protocol was immunoSEQ multiplex PCR, while the TCRdb copy is restricted to in-frame clones and leaves out a portion. The sample carries tens of thousands of clones, roughly 74% recorded once. Culture proceeded for nine to eleven days, and CD4+ T cells were then isolated. With 5 bases clipped from V and 1 base from J, the junction kept 7 bases outside the gene matches. In germline, CDR1 is MNHNY, CDR2 SVGAGI (reference sequence). CDR3 length equals 16 residues.

The chain is built from TRBV6-6 and TRBJ2-7, with 11 nucleotides matching TRBD2. The sequence was collected from a human donor who had a prior SARS-CoV-2 infection. Sequenced material: CD4+ T cells from PBMCs cultured without peptide, taken before COVID-19 vaccination. CDR3 amino acids: CASSRLAGIGSYEQYF. CDR3 sequence (DNA): TGTGCCAGCAGTCGACTAGCGGGAATTGGATCCTACGAGCAGTACTTC.